The 19 T cell receptor beta chains in this list originate from one sample, sequenced in a study of blood T cell repertoires in COVID-19. The protocol was immunoSEQ multiplex PCR, while the TCRdb copy is restricted to in-frame clones and leaves out a portion. The sample has about 59,000 clones; 90% to 95% are singletons. Material: peripheral blood. The receptors were sampled from a human donor in a cohort sampled during active COVID-19.

The chain carries TRBV29-1 and TRBJ1-2; D is perhaps TRBD1 (5 bases). V lost 7 bases to trimming and J lost 1 base, with 7 bases between them. The germline gives CDR1 SQVTM, CDR2 ANQGSEA. This CDR3 contains 11 residues. The CDR3 DNA sequence: TGCAGCGCCCAGGGTAACTATGGCTACACCTTC. This sequence encodes CSAQGNYGYTF.

This chain links TRBV11-2 with TRBJ2-5; 13 bases are shared with TRBD2. The germline gives CDR1 SGHAT, CDR2 FQNNGV. V lost 5 bases, J lost 2 bases, and 2 bases stayed unmatched. CDR3 length equals 15 residues. This CDR3 reads CASSTGLAGQETQYF. The CDR3 nucleotides read TGTGCCAGCAGCACGGGACTAGCGGGACAAGAGACCCAGTACTTC.

This chain joins TRBV11-2 and TRBJ2-7, with D tentatively TRBD2 (5 bases). The CDR3 length is 16 residues. Germline V gene lookup returns CDR1 SGHAT and CDR2 FQNNGV. Trimming left V 5 bases short and J 0 bases short, with 17 bases between. In nucleotides, the CDR3 is TGTGCCAGCAGCGCACCCCCTGACGGGATCTCCTACGAGCAGTACTTC. It yields the protein CASSAPPDGISYEQYF.

V gene TRBV15 combines with J gene TRBJ1-1; D is perhaps TRBD1 (5 bases). Germline lookup yields CDR1 LNHNV and CDR2 YYDKDF (reference sequence). Trimming removed 5 bases at V and 1 base at J, with 11 bases between. This CDR3 comprises 14 residues. The CDR3 here is CATSSRTGNTEAFF. CDR3 DNA: TGTGCCACCAGCTCACGAACAGGGAACACTGAAGCTTTCTTT.

This clone was detected only once. This chain joins TRBV6-1 and TRBJ2-7; TRBD1 aligns across 7 bases. The germline gives CDR1 MNHNS, CDR2 SASEGT. V dropped 2 bases and J dropped 3; count of bases not matched to a gene: 7. The CDR3 sequence is 15 residues long. CDR3 DNA sequence: TGTGCCAGCAGTGAATACAGCACAGGGGTCTACGAGCAGTACTTC. Amino acids: CASSEYSTGVYEQYF.

The CDR3 DNA reads as TGTGCCAGCATTCCGACAGGGGGCCGGACAGATACGCAGTATTTT. Amino acids: CASIPTGGRTDTQYF. The genes are TRBV6-5 and TRBJ2-3; 10 bases line up with TRBD1. After removal of 7 bases from V and 3 bases from J, the junction contained 7 bases not matched to a gene. This CDR3 contains 15 residues. Germline V gene data show CDR1 as MNHEY and CDR2 as SVGAGI.

The chain uses TRBV12-5 and TRBJ2-1; D uncertain. The CDR3 covers 15 residues. Germline CDR1 reads LGHNT; CDR2 reads FRNRAP. V shed 6 bases and J shed 2 bases, with 14 bases lying between them. CDR3 sequence (DNA): TGTGCTAGTGGCCCTACCCGGGTCCCCTACAATGAGCAGTTCTTC. It specifies CASGPTRVPYNEQFF.

The chain has TRBV21-1 and TRBJ2-3; whether TRBD2, the table's D call, matches the DNA was not checked. TRBV21-1 is shown as a pseudogene. This CDR3 has 14 residues. The CDR3 protein is CASKALAGGDTQYF. CDR3 sequence (DNA): TGTGCCAGCAAGGCTCTAGCGGGAGGGGATACGCAGTATTTT.

The V call is TRBV7-8, the J call TRBJ2-7; 8 bases map to TRBD1. With 5 bases clipped from V and 3 bases from J, the junction kept 9 bases outside the gene matches. CDR3 length equals 15 residues. Germline V gene data show CDR1 as SGHVS and CDR2 as FQNEAQ. CDR3 sequence reads: CASSKTGVQGYEQYF. The DNA for the CDR3 is TGTGCCAGCAGCAAGACAGGGGTCCAAGGCTACGAGCAGTACTTC. The full variable domain, rest sourced from reference TRBV7-8 and TRBJ2-7, is GAGVSQSPRYKVAKRGQDVALRCDPISGHVSLFWYQQALGQGPEFLTYFQNEAQLDKSGLPSDRFFAERPEGSVSTLKIQRTQQEDSAVYLCASSKTGVQGYEQYFGPGTRLTVT.

A few counts support this clone. J is TRBJ1-1 and V is TRBV2; 7 bases agree with TRBD1. The CDR3 is 14 residues long. Trimming took 4 bases from V and 1 from J; bases not matched to a gene: 3. Germline V CDR1 and CDR2: SNHLY, FYNNEI. As DNA, the CDR3 is TGTGCCAGCAGTGTCGACAGGGAGAACACTGAAGCTTTCTTT. Its protein product is CASSVDRENTEAFF.

The rearrangement uses TRBV15 and TRBJ2-3, with D maybe TRBD1 (5 bases). Trimming pared 5 bases from V and 2 bases from J, leaving 17 bases between. CDR3 length: 16 residues. CDR1 is LNHNV and CDR2 is YYDKDF in the germline V gene (reference sequence). In nucleotides, the CDR3 is TGTGCCACCAGCCCTTCCGCAGGGCCCCCCACAGATACGCAGTATTTT. Translation gives CATSPSAGPPTDTQYF.

The V and J genes are TRBV7-6 and TRBJ2-2; D is perhaps TRBD2 (6 bases). V was clipped by 7 bases and J by 6 bases, with 24 bases between them. This CDR3 has 17 amino acids. Germline CDR1 and CDR2: SGHVS and FNYEAQ. The CDR3 is CASTLQARGLLAGELFF. The CDR3 nucleotides read TGTGCCAGCACCCTCCAGGCCCGGGGGTTATTGGCCGGGGAGCTGTTTTTT.

This CDR3 reads CASSTGTPSYEQYF. CDR3 coding DNA: TGTGCCAGCAGCACCGGGACACCTTCCTACGAGCAGTACTTC. The rearrangement joins TRBV7-6 to TRBJ2-7; D perhaps matches TRBD1 (6 bases). Trimming took 5 bases from V and 1 from J, leaving 12 bases between them. In germline, CDR1 is SGHVS, CDR2 FNYEAQ. CDR3 size: 14 residues.

The CDR3 loop reads CASSPDRYEQYF. For the CDR3, the DNA is TGTGCCAGCTCACCGGACAGGTACGAGCAGTACTTC. The genes are TRBV18 and TRBJ2-7, with 7 positions matching TRBD1. The germline CDR1 and CDR2 sequences are KGHSH and LQKENI. V lost 3 bases and J lost 4; bases outside the gene matches: 0. The CDR3 has 12 residues.

The chain employs TRBV4-2 and TRBJ2-5, with 8 bases aligning to TRBD2. There are 19 residues in the CDR3. Trimming cost V 4 bases and J 4 bases; bases outside gene matches: 20. Per the germline V gene, CDR1 is LGHNA and CDR2 is YNFKEQ. In nucleotides, the CDR3 is TGTGCCAGCAGCCCCCAGCCCGGCCTAGCGGGTACCGCTTCAGAGACCCAGTACTTC. It codes for CASSPQPGLAGTASETQYF.

This chain links TRBV19 with TRBJ1-2; 7 nucleotides align to TRBD1. Germline trimming cut 10 bases from V and 1 base from J; bases unmatched to any gene: 15. The CDR3 has 16 amino acids. The germline V gene encodes CDR1 LNHDA and CDR2 SQIVND (reference sequence). CDR3 amino acids: CATTTPEDRLNYGYTF. CDR3 nucleotide sequence: TGTGCCACCACGACCCCGGAGGACAGGCTTAACTATGGCTACACCTTC.

This chain joins TRBV5-1 and TRBJ2-2; 13 bases line up with TRBD2. CDR3 length: 18 residues. The ends lost 4 bases at V and 0 bases at J; junction bases unmatched: 6. CDR1 is SGHRS and CDR2 is YFSETQ in the germline V gene. Written as DNA, the CDR3 is TGCGCCAGCAGCAAATCCGGGACTAGCGGGACGAACACCGGGGAGCTGTTTTTT. Translation gives CASSKSGTSGTNTGELFF.

V gene TRBV2 combines with J gene TRBJ2-5, with 7 positions matching TRBD1. Germline V gene data show CDR1 as SNHLY and CDR2 as FYNNEI. The CDR3 sequence is 13 residues long. J lost 5 bases, V lost 7 bases, and 7 bases had no gene match. CDR3 coding DNA: TGTGCCAGCAACTCACAGGGGTGGGAGACCCAGTACTTC. Translation: CASNSQGWETQYF.

This chain uses TRBV28 with TRBJ1-1; D unresolved. The germline CDR1 and CDR2 sequences are MDHEN and SYDVKM. There are 12 residues in the CDR3. The germline V and J ends were trimmed by 6 bases and 6 bases, with 11 bases remaining between them. CDR3 in amino acids: CASRLLRSEAFF. The CDR3 DNA reads TGTGCCAGCAGGCTTTTACGGTCTGAAGCTTTCTTT.